The 10 T cell receptor beta chains reported below all come from one sample, sequenced in a study of CD8 T cells in ankylosing spondylitis. Study-wide results and limits: Seven to nine highly homologous variants made up a TCR beta motif, and this motif appeared characteristic of ankylosing spondylitis blood.

No antigen has been assigned to these receptors. In TCRdb, the 5' RACE reads were re-called with MiXCR into one record per CDR3 protein. Here the sample spans under 850,000 distinct CDR3 sequences, 15% to 20% being singletons. Sequenced: blood, either unsorted or a sorted T cell fraction (not recorded which). Every receptor here comes from a male donor with ankylosing spondylitis.

The chain is built from TRBV19 and TRBJ2-1; 9 bases match TRBD1. Germline CDR1 and CDR2: LNHDA and SQIVND (reference sequence). The CDR3 runs 14 residues. V dropped 9 bases and J dropped 8; count of bases not matched to a gene: 11. The DNA for the CDR3 is TGTGCCAGCTCCTGGGACAGGGCGGTATATGAGCAGTTCTTC. Its translation: CASSWDRAVYEQFF.

This clonotype was counted a few times. The chain employs TRBV7-9 and TRBJ2-3; TRBD2 matches at 8 bases. Germline CDR1 and CDR2: SEHNR and FQNEAQ (reference sequence). Unmatched junction bases numbered 15, after V lost 8 bases and J lost 2 bases. The CDR3 contains 17 residues. CDR3 in amino acids: CASFPLQSTSDTDTQYF. The CDR3 DNA is TGTGCCAGCTTCCCCCTCCAGTCGACTAGCGACACAGATACGCAGTATTTT.

The sample holds a few counts of this clonotype. The V call is TRBV15, the J call TRBJ2-7; perhaps TRBD2 as D (5 bases). Per the germline V gene, CDR1 is LNHNV and CDR2 is YYDKDF (reference sequence). Trimming removed 0 bases at V and 3 bases at J, with 9 bases between. The CDR3 has 14 residues. Written as DNA, the CDR3 is TGTGCCACCAGCAGAGAAAGTAGCGTCTACGAGCAGTACTTC. Its protein is CATSRESSVYEQYF.

In DNA, the CDR3 is TGCAGTGCCTCCGGACAGCCAAACACTGAAGCTTTCTTT. It is translated as CSASGQPNTEAFF. The chain is built from TRBV20-1 and TRBJ1-1; D is perhaps TRBD1 (6 bases). Deletions cut 6 bases from V and 2 bases from J, with 13 bases between. CDR3 length: 13 amino acids. In germline, CDR1 is DFQATT, CDR2 SNEGSKA (reference sequence).

This clonotype turned up a few times. CDR3 DNA sequence: TGTGCCAGCAGCCTTGCGGGGTTCCAGGCTTTCTTT. It yields the protein CASSLAGFQAFF. V is TRBV7-2 and J is TRBJ1-1; the D is unclear. The CDR3 is 12 amino acids. Trimming pared 5 bases from V and 11 bases from J, leaving 15 bases between. Per the germline V gene, CDR1 is SGHTA and CDR2 is FQGNSA.

This chain joins TRBV11-2 and TRBJ1-2; weak D call: TRBD1 (5 bases). CDR1 and CDR2 (germline): SGHAT, FQNNGV. The CDR3 contains 18 residues. Trimming shortened V by 5 bases and J by 4 bases, and 26 bases separated the two germline ends. CDR3 DNA: TGTGCCAGCAGCCCATCCGCGGGTCGCTCCCTTACAGGCTATGGCTACACCTTC. Encoded protein: CASSPSAGRSLTGYGYTF.

The chain has TRBV28 and TRBJ1-3; the D is unclear. V was shortened by 2 bases and J by 1 base, with 12 bases between the two germline ends. CDR1 MDHEN and CDR2 SYDVKM come from the germline V gene. CDR3 length: 16 residues. The CDR3 region is CASSLGSPGSGNTIYF. In nucleotides, the CDR3 is TGTGCCAGCAGTTTAGGGTCTCCGGGGTCTGGAAACACCATATATTTT.

J is TRBJ2-2 and V is TRBV12-3 or TRBV12-4; possible D gene TRBD2, 5 bases. The length of the CDR3 is 13 residues. V was cut by 4 bases and J by 5 bases, with 8 bases left in between. The CDR3 DNA sequence: TGTGCCAGCAGTTCTACTAGAACCGGGGAGCTGTTTTTT. It encodes CASSSTRTGELFF.

V usage is TRBV20-1 and J usage is TRBJ2-1; 11 bases are shared with TRBD2. The junction had 3 bases not matched to a gene; V was cut back by 4 bases and J by 4 bases. CDR3 size: 14 residues. Germline CDR1 and CDR2: DFQATT and SNEGSKA (reference sequence). The CDR3 loop is CSAKRTSGYNEQFF. The CDR3 DNA reads as TGCAGTGCTAAAAGGACTAGCGGGTACAATGAGCAGTTCTTC.

The CDR3 coding sequence is TGTGCCAGCAGCTTAGGCGGCACGGGGAGGGGGCGCGACACCATATATTTT. Its protein product is CASSLGGTGRGRDTIYF. This sequence joins TRBV11-2 and TRBJ1-3; 7 bases align to TRBD1. The CDR3 contains 17 residues. The V segment lost 1 base and the J segment 8 bases; nucleotides outside the gene matches: 14. Germline lookup yields CDR1 SGHAT and CDR2 FQNNGV.